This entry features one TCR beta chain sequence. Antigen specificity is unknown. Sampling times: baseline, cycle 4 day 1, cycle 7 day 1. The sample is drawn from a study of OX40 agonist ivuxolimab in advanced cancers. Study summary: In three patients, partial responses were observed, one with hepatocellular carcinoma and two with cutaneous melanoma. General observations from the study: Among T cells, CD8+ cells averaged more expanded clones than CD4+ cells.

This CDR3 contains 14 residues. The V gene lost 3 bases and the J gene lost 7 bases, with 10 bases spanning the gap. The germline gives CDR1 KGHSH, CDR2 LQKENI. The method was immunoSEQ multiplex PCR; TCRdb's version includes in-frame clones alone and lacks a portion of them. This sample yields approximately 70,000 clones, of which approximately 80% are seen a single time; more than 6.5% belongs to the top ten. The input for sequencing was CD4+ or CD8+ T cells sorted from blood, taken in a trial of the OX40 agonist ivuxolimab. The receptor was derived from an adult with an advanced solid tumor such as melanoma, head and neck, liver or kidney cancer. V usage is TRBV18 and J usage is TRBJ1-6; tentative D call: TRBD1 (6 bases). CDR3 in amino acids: CASSPEGGNSPLHF. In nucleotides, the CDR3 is TGTGCCAGCTCACCGGAGGGGGGCAATTCACCCCTCCACTTT. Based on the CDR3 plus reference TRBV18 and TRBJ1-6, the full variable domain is NAGVMQNPRHLVRRRGQEARLRCSPMKGHSHVYWYRQLPEEGLKFMVYLQKENIIDESGMPKERFSAEFPKEGPSILRIQQVVRGDSAAYFCASSPEGGNSPLHFGNGTRLTVT.